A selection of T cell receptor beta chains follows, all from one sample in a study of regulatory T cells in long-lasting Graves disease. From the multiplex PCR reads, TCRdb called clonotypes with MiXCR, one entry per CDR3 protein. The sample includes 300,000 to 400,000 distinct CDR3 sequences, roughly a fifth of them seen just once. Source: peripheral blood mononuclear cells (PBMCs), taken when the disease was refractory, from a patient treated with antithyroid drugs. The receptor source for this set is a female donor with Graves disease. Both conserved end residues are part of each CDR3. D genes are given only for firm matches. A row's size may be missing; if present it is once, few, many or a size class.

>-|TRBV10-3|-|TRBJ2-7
TGTGCCATCTCAAACGGGATCTCCTACGAGCAGTACTTC
CAISNGISYEQYF
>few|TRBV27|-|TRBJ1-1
TGTGCCAGCAGACGTGTGAACACTGAAGCTTTCTTT
CASRRVNTEAFF
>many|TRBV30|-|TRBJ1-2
TGTGCCTGGAGTGAATGGGCAGGGGTAGATACTGGCTACACCTTC
CAWSEWAGVDTGYTF
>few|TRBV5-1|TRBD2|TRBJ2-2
TGCGCCAGCAGCTTGGTGGGAGCGGGGAGAGGAACCGGGGAGCTGTTTTTT
CASSLVGAGRGTGELFF
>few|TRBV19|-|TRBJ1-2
TGTGCCAGTAGTCCCGGGGTGAGAGGCTACACCTTC
CASSPGVRGYTF
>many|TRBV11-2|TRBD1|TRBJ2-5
TGTGCCAGCAGCCCGCGGACAGGGGGCTCTCAGGAGACCCAGTACTTC
CASSPRTGGSQETQYF
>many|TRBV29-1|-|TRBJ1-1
TGCAGCGTTGAGCGGTTGAACACTGAAGCTTTCTTT
CSVERLNTEAFF
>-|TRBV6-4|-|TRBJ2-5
TGTGCCAGCAAAAGGACGGATACCGAATGGGAGACCCAGTACTTC
CASKRTDTEWETQYF
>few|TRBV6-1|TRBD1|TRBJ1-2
TGTGCCAGCAGCCCAAGGGACAGCCTTAGAGGCGGCTACACCTTC
CASSPRDSLRGGYTF
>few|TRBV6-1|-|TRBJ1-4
TGTGCCAGCAGAAGCCCAGGAACCGAAAAACTGTTTTTT
CASRSPGTEKLFF
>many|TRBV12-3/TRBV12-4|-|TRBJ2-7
TGTGCCAGCAGTTTAGGGACAGTCTCCTACGAGCAGTACTTC
CASSLGTVSYEQYF
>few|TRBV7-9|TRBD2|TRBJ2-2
TGTGCCAGCAGCTTAAAGGCTAGCGGCGGGGAGCTGTTTTTT
CASSLKASGGELFF
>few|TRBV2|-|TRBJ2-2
TGTGCCGGATCGGAGAGATCAGGCCCCGCCGGGGAGCTGTTTTTT
CAGSERSGPAGELFF
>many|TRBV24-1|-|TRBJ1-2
TGTGCCACCAGTGACCCCGGGTGGGTGAAAGGCTACACCTTC
CATSDPGWVKGYTF
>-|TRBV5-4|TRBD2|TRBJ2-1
TGTGCCAGCAGCTTTATGGGGAGCGGGAGCCGAAATGAGCAGTTCTTC
CASSFMGSGSRNEQFF
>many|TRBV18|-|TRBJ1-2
TGTGCCAGCTCACTAGGGACGGGAAACTATGGCTACACCTTC
CASSLGTGNYGYTF
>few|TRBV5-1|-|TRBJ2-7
TGCGCCAGCAGCCCTGCGCAGGTATACGAGCAGTACTTC
CASSPAQVYEQYF
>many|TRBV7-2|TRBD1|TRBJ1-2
TGTGCCAGCAGCTTACCCCTGACAGGGCGTAACTACACCTTC
CASSLPLTGRNYTF
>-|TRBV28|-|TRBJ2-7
TGTGCCAGCAGTCGGGGAATCTACGAGCAGTACTTC
CASSRGIYEQYF
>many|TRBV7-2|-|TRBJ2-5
TGTGCCAGCAGCTTAGCGACAGAGACCCAGTACTTC
CASSLATETQYF
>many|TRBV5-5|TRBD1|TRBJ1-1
TGTGCCAGCAGCTTGGGCAGGGGGCGGCCTGAAGCTTTCTTT
CASSLGRGRPEAFF
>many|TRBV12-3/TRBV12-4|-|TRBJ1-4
TGTGCCAGCAGACCAGGGTCTACTAATGAAAAACTGTTTTTT
CASRPGSTNEKLFF
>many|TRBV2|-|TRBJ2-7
TGTGCCAGCAGTGGGACCGAGGCCTACGAGCAGTACTTC
CASSGTEAYEQYF
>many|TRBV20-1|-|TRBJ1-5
TGCAGTGCTGCTACCGCTCGGGGGCCCCAGCATTTT
CSAATARGPQHF
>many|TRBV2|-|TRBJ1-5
TGTGCCAGCAGTGAAGAATGGGGATCGCGAGGTCAGCCCCAGCATTTT
CASSEEWGSRGQPQHF
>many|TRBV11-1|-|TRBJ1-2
TGTGCCAGCCGGGATTTGGCCAACTATGGCTACACCTTC
CASRDLANYGYTF
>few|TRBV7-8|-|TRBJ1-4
TGCGCCAGCAGCTTGGGGGCAGCAACTAATGAAAAACTGTTTTTT
CASSLGAATNEKLFF
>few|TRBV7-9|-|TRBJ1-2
TGTGCCAGCAACCCAGGGTTCGACTATGGCTACACCTTC
CASNPGFDYGYTF
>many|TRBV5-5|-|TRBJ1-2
TGTGCCAGCAGCGGGCAGGGTAACTATGGCTACACCTTC
CASSGQGNYGYTF
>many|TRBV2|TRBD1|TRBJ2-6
TGTGCCAGCAGTGGGACAGGGCGGCATTCTGGGGCCAACGTCCTGACTTTC
CASSGTGRHSGANVLTF
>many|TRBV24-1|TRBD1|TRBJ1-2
TGTGCCACCAGTGATCCATCGGACAGGGGAAACTATGGCTACACCTTC
CATSDPSDRGNYGYTF
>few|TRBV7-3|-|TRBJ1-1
TGTGCCAGCAGCTTAACTCCCCCAGGAATCAAAAACACTGAAGCTTTCTTT
CASSLTPPGIKNTEAFF
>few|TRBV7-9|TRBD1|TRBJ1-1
TGTGCCAGCAGCATTCACGGGACAGGGGCAGATGAAGCTTTCTTT
CASSIHGTGADEAFF
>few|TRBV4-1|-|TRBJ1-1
TGCGCCAGCAGCCAAGAGCCCCTCCTGAACACTGAAGCTTTCTTT
CASSQEPLLNTEAFF
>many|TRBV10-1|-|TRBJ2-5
TGCGCCAGCAGTGAAGGAAGGGGCCAGACCCAGTACTTC
CASSEGRGQTQYF